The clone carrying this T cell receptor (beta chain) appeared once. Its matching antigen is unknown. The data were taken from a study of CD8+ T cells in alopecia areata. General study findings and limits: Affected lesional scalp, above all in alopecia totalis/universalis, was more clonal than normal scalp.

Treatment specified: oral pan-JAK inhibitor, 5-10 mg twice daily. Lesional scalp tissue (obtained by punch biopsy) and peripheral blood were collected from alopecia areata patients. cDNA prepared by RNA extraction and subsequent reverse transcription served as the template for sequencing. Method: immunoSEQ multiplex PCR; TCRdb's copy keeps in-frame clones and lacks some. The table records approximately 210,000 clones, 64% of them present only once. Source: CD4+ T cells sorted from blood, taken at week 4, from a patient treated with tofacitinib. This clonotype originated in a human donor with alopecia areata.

Here the CDR3 DNA reads TGTGCCAGCAGCTTAGGGGGGGCGAACACTGAAGCTTTCTTT. It encodes CASSLGGANTEAFF. The V and J genes are TRBV7-6 and TRBJ1-1; possibly TRBD1 for D (6 bases). Trimming left V 1 base short and J 1 base short, with 7 bases between. The CDR3 has 14 amino acids. Germline values: CDR1 SGHVS, CDR2 FNYEAQ.